The 13 T cell receptor beta chains below all came from one sample that was sequenced in a study of T-cell reconstitution after alpha-beta-depleted transplantation in children. As it was prepared, the TCRbeta library received unique molecular identifiers. TCRdb called the PCR reads again in MiXCR, with one record for every CDR3 protein. The data hold about 250,000 distinct CDR3 sequences, with roughly a quarter observed a single time. The sequencing used PBMCs, mostly from graft donor cells, collected 360 days after TCRalphabeta/CD19-depleted stem cell transplant. Receptors were obtained from a female patient between 2 and 15 years old who had a stem cell transplant for congenital amegakaryocytic thrombocytopenia, so the T cells may come from the graft donor.

The rearrangement links TRBV28 to TRBJ2-1; D gene unclear. The CDR3 loop spans 12 amino acids. CDR1 and CDR2 (germline): MDHEN, SYDVKM. V was pared by 6 bases and J by 7 bases, with 10 bases between. The CDR3 loop is CASSQTLNEQFF. The DNA for the CDR3 is TGTGCCAGCAGCCAGACTTTAAATGAGCAGTTCTTC.

V gene TRBV3-1 combines with J gene TRBJ1-1; 9 bases are a match to TRBD1. The CDR3 covers 12 residues. The germline V gene encodes CDR1 LGHDT and CDR2 YNNKEL (reference sequence). Unmatched junction bases numbered 1, after V lost 3 bases and J lost 8 bases. For the CDR3, the DNA is TGTGCCAGCAGCCAGGACAGGGGAGAAGCTTTCTTT. This gives the protein CASSQDRGEAFF.

There are a few counts of this clonotype. V gene TRBV28 combines with J gene TRBJ1-5; possibly TRBD1 for D (6 bases). This CDR3 spans 17 amino acids. Germline loops: CDR1 MDHEN, CDR2 SYDVKM. Trimming shortened V by 3 bases and J by 2 bases, and 17 bases separated the two germline ends. This CDR3 reads CASSLTGGRAGNQPQHF. CDR3 coding DNA: TGTGCCAGCAGTTTGACCGGGGGCAGGGCGGGCAATCAGCCCCAGCATTTT.

This clonotype has only a few counts. The rearrangement links TRBV6-1 to TRBJ1-4; tentatively, D is TRBD1 (6 bases). CDR3 length equals 15 residues. Germline V gene lookup returns CDR1 MNHNS and CDR2 SASEGT. The V gene lost 2 bases and the J gene lost 2 bases, with 9 bases spanning the gap. The CDR3 region has the DNA TGTGCCAGCAGTGAACAGGGGCTCACTAATGAAAAACTGTTTTTT. As protein: CASSEQGLTNEKLFF.

The table lists this clonotype with a few counts. V is TRBV5-1 and J is TRBJ1-4; D is ambiguous. The V gene's germline CDR1 is SGHRS and CDR2 YFSETQ. This CDR3 region has 12 residues. Trimming removed 5 bases at V and 6 bases at J, with 8 bases between. As DNA, the CDR3 is TGCGCCAGCAGTCGGGAGGATGAAAAACTGTTTTTT. The encoded protein is CASSREDEKLFF. Full variable domain (outside the CDR3, taken from reference TRBV5-1 and TRBJ1-4): KAGVTQTPRYLIKTRGQQVTLSCSPISGHRSVSWYQQTPGQGLQFLFEYFSETQRNKGNFPGRFSGRQFSNSRSEMNVSTLELGDSALYLCASSREDEKLFFGSGTQLSVL.

This clonotype has just a few counts. This sequence joins TRBV6-4 and TRBJ2-1, with D tentatively TRBD1 (5 bases). Germline CDR1 is MRHNA and CDR2 is SNTAGT. V dropped 2 bases and J dropped 9 bases, with 11 bases sitting between them. The CDR3 extends over 13 amino acids. The CDR3 nucleotides are TGTGCCAGCAGTGACACGCGGCAGGGTGAGCAGTTCTTC. It codes for CASSDTRQGEQFF.

The V gene is TRBV19, the J gene TRBJ1-5; no clear D. The ends were cut back, 1 base at V and 6 bases at J, with 10 bases in the middle. Germline V gene sequence: CDR1 LNHDA, CDR2 SQIVND (reference sequence). The CDR3 spans 14 residues. CDR3 coding DNA: TGTGCCAGTAGTATAGCATTTCTGGGTCAGCCCCAGCATTTT. The encoded protein is CASSIAFLGQPQHF.

This clonotype appeared many times. The chain combines TRBV12-3 or TRBV12-4 with TRBJ2-4; D possibly matches TRBD1 or TRBD2 (5 bases each). The V end was cut by 2 bases, the J end by 0 bases, with 14 bases between. The CDR3 totals 17 residues. This chain's CDR3 is CASSLRGSPLAKNIQYF. CDR3 nucleotides: TGTGCCAGCAGTTTACGGGGCAGCCCTTTAGCCAAAAACATTCAGTACTTC.

This clonotype was picked up a small number of times. The chain is built from TRBV29-1 and TRBJ2-3; 8 nucleotides agree with TRBD2. Germline-derived CDR1 and CDR2 are SQVTM and ANQGSEA. CDR3 size: 17 residues. Trimming at V came to 3 bases and at J to 0 bases, leaving 11 bases not matched to a gene. In nucleotides, the CDR3 is TGCAGCGTTGAGGGGTCGCTAGCGGGTACTAGCACAGATACGCAGTATTTT. Its translation is CSVEGSLAGTSTDTQYF.

This clonotype occurred a few times. The chain has TRBV6-6 and TRBJ2-1; TRBD1 is a possible D gene (5 bases). Germline assignment: CDR1 MNHNY and CDR2 SVGAGI (reference sequence). V was shortened by 0 bases and J by 14 bases, with 11 bases between the two germline ends. The CDR3 loop spans 12 amino acids. This chain's CDR3 is CASSYSGQPKFF. The CDR3 coding sequence is TGTGCCAGCAGTTACTCCGGACAACCGAAGTTCTTC.

This clonotype occurred a few times. The rearrangement links TRBV2 to TRBJ2-7; D possibly corresponds to TRBD2 (6 bases). V was shortened by 6 bases and J by 3 bases, with 15 bases between the two germline ends. The germline CDR1 and CDR2 sequences are SNHLY and FYNNEI. This CDR3 region has 14 residues. The CDR3 nucleotides read TGTGCCAGCAGGCCCACTAGCCTATACTACGAGCAGTACTTC. It encodes CASRPTSLYYEQYF.

This clonotype was detected only a few times. The chain employs TRBV12-3 or TRBV12-4 and TRBJ2-1; 8 bases fit TRBD2. CDR3 length equals 13 residues. Trimming cost V 4 bases and J 6 bases; bases outside gene matches: 2. CDR3 loop: CASSSGTSNEQFF. The CDR3, as DNA: TGTGCCAGCAGTTCCGGGACTAGCAATGAGCAGTTCTTC.

The chain links TRBV6-5 to TRBJ1-2; no clear D. CDR3 length: 13 amino acids. Per germline, CDR1 MNHEY and CDR2 SVGAGI. V lost 1 base to trimming and J lost 8 bases, with 11 bases between them. In DNA, the CDR3 is TGTGCCAGCAGTTACTTCCCCCAGGAGGGCTACACCTTC. Translated: CASSYFPQEGYTF.